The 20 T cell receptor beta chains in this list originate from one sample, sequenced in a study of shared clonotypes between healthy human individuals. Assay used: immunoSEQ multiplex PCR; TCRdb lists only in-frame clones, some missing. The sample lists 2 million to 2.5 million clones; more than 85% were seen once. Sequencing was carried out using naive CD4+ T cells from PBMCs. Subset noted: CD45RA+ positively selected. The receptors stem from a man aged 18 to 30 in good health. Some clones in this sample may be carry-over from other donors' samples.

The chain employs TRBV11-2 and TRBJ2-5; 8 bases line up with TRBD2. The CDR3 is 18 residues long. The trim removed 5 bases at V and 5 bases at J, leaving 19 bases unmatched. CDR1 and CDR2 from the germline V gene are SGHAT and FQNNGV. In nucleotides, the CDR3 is TGTGCCAGCAGCCACACGGCAGGGACGGGAGGGCCTGGGGAGACCCAGTACTTC. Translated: CASSHTAGTGGPGETQYF.

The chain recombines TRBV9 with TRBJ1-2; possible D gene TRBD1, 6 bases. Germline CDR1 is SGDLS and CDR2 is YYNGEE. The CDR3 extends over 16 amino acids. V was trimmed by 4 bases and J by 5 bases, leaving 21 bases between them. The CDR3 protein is CASSPTTGTRMYGYTF. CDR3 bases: TGTGCCAGCAGCCCTACCACCGGGACACGTATGTATGGCTACACCTTC.

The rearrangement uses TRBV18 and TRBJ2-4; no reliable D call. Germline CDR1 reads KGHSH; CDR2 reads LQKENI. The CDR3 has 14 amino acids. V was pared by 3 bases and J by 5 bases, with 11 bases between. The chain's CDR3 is CASSPFGRENIQYF. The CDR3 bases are TGTGCCAGCTCACCCTTCGGCAGAGAAAACATTCAGTACTTC.

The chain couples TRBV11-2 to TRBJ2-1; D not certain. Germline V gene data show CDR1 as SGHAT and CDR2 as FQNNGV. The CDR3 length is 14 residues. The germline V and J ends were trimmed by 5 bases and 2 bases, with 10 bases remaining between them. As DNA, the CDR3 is TGTGCCAGCAGCCCCCCCTGGGCCTACAATGAGCAGTTCTTC. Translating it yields CASSPPWAYNEQFF.

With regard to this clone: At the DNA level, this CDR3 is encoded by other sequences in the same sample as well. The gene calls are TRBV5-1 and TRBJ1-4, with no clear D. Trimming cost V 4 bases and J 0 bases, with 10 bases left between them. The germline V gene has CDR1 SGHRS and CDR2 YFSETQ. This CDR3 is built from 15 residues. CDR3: CASSLEGSTNEKLFF. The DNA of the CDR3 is TGCGCCAGCAGCCTGGAGGGCTCAACTAATGAAAAACTGTTTTTT.

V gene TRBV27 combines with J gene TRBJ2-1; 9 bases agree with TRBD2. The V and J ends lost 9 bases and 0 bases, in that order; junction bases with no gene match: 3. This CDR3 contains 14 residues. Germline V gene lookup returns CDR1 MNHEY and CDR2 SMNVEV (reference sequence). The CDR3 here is CASYSGSSYNEQFF. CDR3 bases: TGTGCCAGTTATAGCGGGAGCTCCTACAATGAGCAGTTCTTC.

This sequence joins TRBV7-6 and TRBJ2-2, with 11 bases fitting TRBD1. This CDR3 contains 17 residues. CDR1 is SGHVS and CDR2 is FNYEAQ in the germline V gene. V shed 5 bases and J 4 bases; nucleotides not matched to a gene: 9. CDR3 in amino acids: CASSLDRGRVGTGELFF. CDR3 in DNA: TGTGCCAGCAGCCTGGACAGGGGGCGGGTAGGCACCGGGGAGCTGTTTTTT.

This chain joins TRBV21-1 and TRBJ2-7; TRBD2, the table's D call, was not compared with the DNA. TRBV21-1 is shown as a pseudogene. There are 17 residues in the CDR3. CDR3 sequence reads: CASSKGPRLAEGYEQYF. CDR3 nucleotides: TGTGCCAGCAGCAAAGGACCGCGGCTAGCGGAAGGATACGAGCAGTACTTC.

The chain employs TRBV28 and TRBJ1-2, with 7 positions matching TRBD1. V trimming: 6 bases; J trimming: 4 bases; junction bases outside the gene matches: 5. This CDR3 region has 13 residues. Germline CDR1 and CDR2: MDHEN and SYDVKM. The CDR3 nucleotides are TGTGCCAGCAGCATGGAGGGGGCCTATGGCTACACCTTC. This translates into CASSMEGAYGYTF.

CDR3 loop: CASSQGQENTEAFF. The CDR3 DNA is TGCGCCAGCAGCCAAGGACAGGAGAACACTGAAGCTTTCTTT. The V gene is TRBV5-1, the J gene TRBJ1-1; 7 bases are a match to TRBD1. Losses at the gene ends were 4 bases for V and 1 base for J; bases not matched to a gene: 4. The CDR3 length is 14 residues. The germline gives CDR1 SGHRS, CDR2 YFSETQ.

Written as DNA, the CDR3 is TGTGCCAGCAGCGAACCAGGGGACGGAGAAAACTATGGCTACACCTTC. Its protein product is CASSEPGDGENYGYTF. The rearrangement links TRBV28 to TRBJ1-2; possibly TRBD1 for D (6 bases). Deletions cut 6 bases from V and 2 bases from J, with 19 bases between. The CDR3 has 16 amino acids. Germline V gene data show CDR1 as MDHEN and CDR2 as SYDVKM.

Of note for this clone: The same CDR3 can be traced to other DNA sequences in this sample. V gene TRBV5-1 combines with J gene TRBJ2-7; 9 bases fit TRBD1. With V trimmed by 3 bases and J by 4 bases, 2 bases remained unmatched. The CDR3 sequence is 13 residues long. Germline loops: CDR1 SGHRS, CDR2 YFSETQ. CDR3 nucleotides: TGCGCCAGCAGCTGGGGACAGGGATACGAGCAGTACTTC. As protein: CASSWGQGYEQYF.

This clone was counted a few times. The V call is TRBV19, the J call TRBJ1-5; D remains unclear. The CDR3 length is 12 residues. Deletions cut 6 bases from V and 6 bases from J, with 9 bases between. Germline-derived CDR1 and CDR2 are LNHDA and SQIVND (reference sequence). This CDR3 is CASRRVGQPQHF. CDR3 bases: TGTGCCAGTAGGAGGGTAGGTCAGCCCCAGCATTTT.

CDR3 residues: CASSWSAQGDTEAFF. In DNA, the CDR3 is TGCGCCAGCAGCTGGTCCGCGCAGGGCGACACTGAAGCTTTCTTT. The rearrangement joins TRBV5-1 to TRBJ1-1; D is perhaps TRBD1 (5 bases). Trimming stripped 3 bases from V and 3 bases from J, with 15 bases between. The CDR3 extends over 15 amino acids. The germline V gene encodes CDR1 SGHRS and CDR2 YFSETQ.

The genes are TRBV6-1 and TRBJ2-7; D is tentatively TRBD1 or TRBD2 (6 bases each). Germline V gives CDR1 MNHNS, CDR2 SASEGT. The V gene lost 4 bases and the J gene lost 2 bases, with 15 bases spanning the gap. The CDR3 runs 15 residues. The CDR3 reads CASSVGQGTPYEQYF. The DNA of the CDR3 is TGTGCCAGCAGTGTGGGACAAGGGACTCCCTACGAGCAGTACTTC.

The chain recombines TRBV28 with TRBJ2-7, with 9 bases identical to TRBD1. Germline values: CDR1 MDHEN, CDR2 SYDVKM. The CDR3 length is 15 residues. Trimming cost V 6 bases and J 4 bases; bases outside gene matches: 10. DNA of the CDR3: TGTGCCAGCAGCGAACCGGGACAGGGCGGATACGAGCAGTACTTC. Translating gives CASSEPGQGGYEQYF.

The CDR3 spells CAISDLAGVLNEQFF. CDR3 bases: TGTGCCATCAGTGATCTAGCGGGAGTACTCAATGAGCAGTTCTTC. V usage is TRBV10-3 and J usage is TRBJ2-1, with TRBD2 identical over 10 bases. From germline, CDR1 is ENHRY and CDR2 SYGVKD. The CDR3 covers 15 residues. Trimming removed 3 bases from V and 6 bases from J; junction bases left unmatched: 5.

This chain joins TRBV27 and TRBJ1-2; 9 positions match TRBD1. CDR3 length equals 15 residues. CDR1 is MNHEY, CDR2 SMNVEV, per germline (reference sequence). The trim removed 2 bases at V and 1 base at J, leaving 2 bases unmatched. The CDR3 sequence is CASSLQGQGNYGYTF. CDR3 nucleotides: TGTGCCAGCAGTTTACAGGGACAGGGTAACTATGGCTACACCTTC.

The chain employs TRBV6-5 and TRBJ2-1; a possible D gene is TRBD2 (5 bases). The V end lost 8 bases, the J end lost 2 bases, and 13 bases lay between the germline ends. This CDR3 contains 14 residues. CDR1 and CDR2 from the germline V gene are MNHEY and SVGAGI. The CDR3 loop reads CASRRAHTYNEQFF. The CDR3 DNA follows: TGTGCCAGCCGGCGGGCCCACACCTACAATGAGCAGTTCTTC.

The chain's CDR3 is CASSPNPAGGYTF. The CDR3 bases are TGTGCCAGCAGCCCCAATCCAGCCGGGGGCTACACCTTC. The chain couples TRBV7-2 to TRBJ1-2, with no clear D. Trimming left V 5 bases short and J 8 bases short, with 15 bases between. This CDR3 contains 13 residues. Per the germline V gene, CDR1 is SGHTA and CDR2 is FQGNSA. Drawing the rest from reference TRBV7-2 and TRBJ1-2, the complete variable domain is GAGVSQSPSNKVTEKGKDVELRCDPISGHTALYWYRQSLGQGLEFLIYFQGNSAPDKSGLPSDRFSAERTGGSVSTLTIQRTQQEDSAVYLCASSPNPAGGYTFGSGTRLTVV.